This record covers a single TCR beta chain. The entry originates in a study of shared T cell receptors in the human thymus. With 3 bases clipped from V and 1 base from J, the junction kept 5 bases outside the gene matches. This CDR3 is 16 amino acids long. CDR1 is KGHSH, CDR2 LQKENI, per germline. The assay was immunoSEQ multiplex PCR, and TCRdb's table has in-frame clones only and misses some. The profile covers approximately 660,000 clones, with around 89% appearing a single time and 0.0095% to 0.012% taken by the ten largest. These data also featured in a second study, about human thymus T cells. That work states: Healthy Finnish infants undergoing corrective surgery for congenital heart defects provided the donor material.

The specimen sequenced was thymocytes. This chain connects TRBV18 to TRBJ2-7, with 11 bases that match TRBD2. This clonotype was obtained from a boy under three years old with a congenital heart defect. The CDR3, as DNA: TGTGCCAGCTCACCGTACAGGACTAGCGGGTCCTACGAGCAGTACTTC. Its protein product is CASSPYRTSGSYEQYF.